This T cell receptor (beta chain) is drawn from a study of cytomegalovirus exposure and HLA in healthy donors (TCRdb year 2017). Notes on the research overall: An earlier analysis of approximately 550 of the donors reported approximately 290 Gb of sequence data and 117 million unique TCR beta sequences from about 179 million T cells. The T cell repertoires of 666 subjects were profiled by immunosequencing and related to cytomegalovirus serostatus. The genetic ancestry cluster associated with self-reported Caucasian donors included around 76% of the 398 genotyped donors. The study aimed to test whether signatures of past pathogen exposure could be identified by cataloging public T cell receptors. In the later analysis, no new phenotypic data were used to find candidate immune exposures; instead, reliance was placed on TCR beta sequences and their occurrence across donors. To study patterns of TCR occurrence, a later analysis re-analyzed previously published TCR beta repertoires from 700 or so donors and added high-resolution HLA genotyping. Donor age, sex, ethnicity and CMV serostatus were collected together with the repertoire data. To decide whether each TCR beta V gene segment behaved as functional or pseudogenic, an earlier analysis of over 500 of the donors relied on high-throughput TCR beta sequencing. In a later genetic analysis, genome-wide SNP genotypes for about 65% of the 666 donors were used, and that subset was treated as a discovery cohort. An early release covering just under 650 HLA-typed donors comprised about 300 gigabases of sequencing data and 85 million to 100 million unique TCR sequences. Class I and class II HLA loci were covered by the typing at four-digit resolution. To predict cytomegalovirus infection status, the study brought together high-throughput TCR immunosequencing, statistical association of individual TCRs with disease status, and machine learning. Typing coverage differed by locus: A, B, C, DRB1 and DQB1 were typed in about 620-630 donors, DQA1 in roughly 510, DPA1 in 600 to 610, and DPB1 in roughly 450. Every discovery cohort repertoire had been produced on one sequencing platform. On average, over 200,000 unique TCR beta nucleotide sequences were sequenced per donor among 350 to 400 genotyped donors of the cohort, with 15% to 20% of those sequences being non-productive. Besides the first cohort of roughly 700 subjects, a separate validation cohort made up of over a hundred different subjects was used. A handful of DR-DQ haplotypes were handled as single units for association and clustering because linkage in the cohort was strong.

Cut back by 6 bases and 4 bases, the V and J ends lie 7 bases apart. The CDR3 contains 12 residues, cysteine and phenylalanine counted. Only CDR3 DNA remains: 36 bases, in frame from the first base. Looking up the germline V gene yields CDR1 MNHNS and CDR2 SASEGT. The library was built by means of the immunoSEQ multiplex PCR assay. For the multiplex PCR, a mixture combining 60 forward primers for TCR Vbeta segments and 13 reverse primers for TCR Jbeta segments was used. Amplification of the CDR3 region of rearranged TCR beta genes was performed with a multiplex PCR assay on genomic DNA. On the Illumina HiSeq System, the amplified TCR beta libraries were sequenced as 87-base-pair reads. Per the source publication's procedure: A later analysis counted about 80 million unique TCR beta chains across the 650 to 700 repertoires, and 10 million to 11 million of these chains were shared by at least two donors. A nearest-neighbor algorithm error-corrected the raw reads and collapsed the reads into unique sequences, merging closely related sequences to remove PCR and sequencing errors. Alignment of CDR3 sequences to IMGT reference sequences was used to assign V, D and J gene segments. Each retained sequence needed at least a six-nucleotide match to both a V gene segment and a J gene segment. A rearrangement was called productive if the CDR3 had no stop codons and remained in frame with V and J, and every other rearrangement was called non-productive. CDR3 was defined by IMGT convention, running from the second conserved V-encoded cysteine to the conserved J-encoded phenylalanine. Sequences without an unambiguous match to a single V gene segment were excluded from the earlier analysis of a few hundred of the donors. An earlier analysis of about 590 of the donors classified V segments as functional when productive rearrangements were above 56.7% and as segregating when the standard deviation between donors was above 5%. To diagnose cytomegalovirus status from the catalog of TCR beta chain sequences, a statistical classification framework was built. V and J gene assignment, in a later analysis, came from comparing TCR nucleotide sequences with IMGT/GENE-DB human TR gene sequences. In a later analysis, CDR3 sequences and most-parsimonious VDJ recombination scenarios were assigned using the TCRdist pipeline. In a later analysis, each TCR beta chain was defined by its CDR3 amino acid sequence together with its V-gene family, and reads lacking a unique V-gene family were excluded. As a way to deal with suspected cross-contamination and a sequencing artifact, a later analysis dropped approximately 590 nucleotide sequences that were highly shared and had low generation probability. In a later analysis, a clonal expansion index was calculated for each public chain from normalized within-repertoire ranks of inferred template counts. A later analysis computed generation probabilities with a VDJ recombination model fitted to out-of-frame rearrangements, and checked the results against IGoR. In a later analysis, TCR-TCR, TCR-HLA and TCR-CMV co-occurrence was scored with hypergeometric tests, and a repertoire-size bias correction was applied to TCR pairs. A later analysis estimated false discovery rates by permuting HLA or CMV assignments 20 times. In a later analysis, co-occurring TCRs were grouped with DBSCAN, and TCRdist sequence similarity was added when clustering was performed within HLA-allele-positive subsets. For co-occurrence clustering, repertoires with fewer than 30,000 or more than 120,000 public chains were excluded, along with five repertoires with anomalous nucleotide sharing. TCRdb mirrors the immuneACCESS table, restricted to in-frame sequences. Some clones are absent from its copies; in checked studies, under half trace to an unresolved V gene, and the reason for the others is unknown. Clone size and the V and J calls come from that table; the DNA yielded D and trimming. The sample contains roughly 180,000 clones, around 85% of them found a single time. 1% of the sample is taken by the ten largest.

The cohort comprised 666 healthy bone marrow donors. Cohort members were all nominally healthy when sampled, although unrecorded immune exposures were likely present. The donor tested CMV seronegative and was one of the 352 seronegative cohort members. Every donor gave a peripheral blood sample, and the peripheral blood mononuclear cells from that sample were used for TCR beta sequencing. The Qiagen DNeasy Blood Extraction Kit was used to extract genomic DNA from the blood cell samples. A note on this clone: Its cognate antigen has yet to be identified. Base qualities are missing; no much larger clone stands one base away.

Study-level results and caveats: According to the authors, the approach could potentially be generalized to other disease states and immunological phenotypes. Broadly in line with IMGT annotations, most TCR beta V segments showed up in productive rearrangements about 90% or about 30% of the time in an earlier analysis of around 550 of the donors. The only immune exposure information available for the cohort was CMV serostatus. A cluster of highly shared sequence variants was judged likely to represent a technical artifact of the sequencing pipeline. Correlated functional status among segregating V segments might reflect linkage disequilibrium, but an unknown experimental factor could not be ruled out. The earlier analysis of about 600 of the donors excluded roughly 17 rarely observed V segments, including chromosome 9 orphons, because counts were too low. Several of the top co-occurrence clusters appeared to be linked to parvovirus B19, influenza, CMV and Epstein-Barr virus, according to a later analysis. HLA typing was unavailable for some donors at each locus, so association tests used only the typed subset. A later analysis found that TCR association rates varied across HLA loci, with DRB1 alleles showing the most associated TCRs and HLA-C alleles the fewest. A further reported finding was that TCR beta sequences accurately predicted the HLA-A and HLA-B alleles for most subjects in the first cohort. According to a later analysis, most CMV-associated TCR beta chains appeared to be HLA-restricted, and the HLA associations seemed to be driven largely by CMV exposure. This cohort had only TCR beta chains sequenced, and the lack of alpha or paired-chain data limited which features could be detected. Strong co-occurrence of HLA alleles, especially DR and DQ, made assigning TCR associations to individual alleles difficult. An association between a missense DCLRE1C variant and V-gene and J-gene trimming of TCR beta chains was found in a later genetic analysis and replicated in an independent cohort. In the study, roughly 160 TCR beta chains were listed as associated with cytomegalovirus. Some IMGT-functional V segments, including TRBV6-2 and TRBV6-3, could not be told apart with the 87-base-pair reads, so those segments were excluded. Three of the identified cytomegalovirus-associated TCR beta chains were confirmed in vitro to be specific for cytomegalovirus antigens. Compared with equally common non-associated chains, HLA-associated TCR beta chains in a later analysis were more clonally expanded and had lower generation probabilities. A later analysis associated around 16,000 TCR beta sequences with specific HLA alleles at a false discovery rate of 0.05. In both the original and validation cohorts, the classifier was reported to diagnose cytomegalovirus status with high specificity and sensitivity. Sequencing depth was assumed to be roughly uniform across donors in the presence/absence analyses, though that assumption may not hold. A later genetic analysis reported fewer N-insertions in productive TCRs among donors in an Asian-associated ancestry cluster than the roughly 650-donor mean. While some public TCRs were present in many individuals, most TCR sequences turned up only very rarely across donors.

This receptor was obtained from a boy younger than 10 in good health and CMV-seronegative. This receptor chain uses TRBV6-1 and TRBJ1-3; TRBD1 might be the D gene, on 5 matching bases. The sample consisted of PBMCs. CDR3 loop: CASRGPGNTIYF. The sequenced DNA is TGTGCCAGCAGGGGGCCAGGAAACACCATATATTTT.